This entry concerns a single T cell receptor (beta chain). Its antigen is still unknown. It was with 60 Vbeta and 13 Jbeta primers that the PCR ran. Profiling relied on immunoSEQ multiplex PCR, and the TCRdb table lists in-frame clones only, not all of them. Of around 99,000 clones in the sample, around three quarters were seen once. These data come from a study of cytomegalovirus exposure and HLA in healthy donors. Looking at the study overall: Among the 300 to 450 genotyped donors, just over 80% were placed in the Caucasian-associated ancestry cluster.

Germline V lookup: CDR1 SEHNR, CDR2 FQNEAQ (reference sequence). This CDR3 has 16 amino acids. With 5 bases removed from V and 2 bases from J, the gap between germline ends came to 16 bases. Study-wide findings and caveats: It was reported that TCR beta sequences correctly inferred the HLA-A and HLA-B alleles for most subjects. Previously analyzed data showed that most TCR beta V segments were productive at a frequency of about 90% or about 30%.

The sample comprised PBMCs. The chain couples TRBV7-9 to TRBJ1-3; D ambiguous. The receptor was isolated from a woman aged 50 to 60 in good health and CMV-seropositive. The CDR3 loop reads CASSQTWRGTGNTIYF. In DNA, the CDR3 is TGTGCCAGCAGCCAAACCTGGAGAGGGACTGGAAACACCATATATTTT.